This T cell receptor beta chain was recorded in a study of T cells in Graves' hyperthyroidism and ophthalmopathy (dated by TCRdb to between 2018 and 2020). About the full investigation: Peripheral blood was collected at initial diagnosis, before any treatment. TCR V-J signatures able to tell the groups apart were searched for in a discovery cohort of some 100 patients, of whom over 40 had Graves' ophthalmopathy and some 60 had stable Graves' hyperthyroidism. Whether ophthalmopathy could be predicted prospectively was tested in an independent validation cohort made up of 18 to 20 hyperthyroidism patients plus 17 patients who later progressed to ophthalmopathy. For training and testing, the 100 or so patients in the discovery cohort were randomly divided in a 7:3 ratio. In addition, the study compared T-cell repertoires in thyroid tissue and in blood from over 5 Graves' hyperthyroidism patients. After blood sampling, hyperthyroidism patients were treated with methimazole at a starting dose of 30 mg daily, and ophthalmopathy patients were treated with high-dose intravenous methylprednisolone. The paper reports TCR Vbeta CDR3 sequencing of over 130 peripheral blood samples: some 44 ophthalmopathy, fewer than 85 hyperthyroidism and around 17 progressor patients. The investigation overall reported the following: A 13 V-J signature model separated ophthalmopathy from stable hyperthyroidism, with over 85% sensitivity and about 81% specificity in cross-validation and 80%/75% in testing. In validation, the model predicted progression to ophthalmopathy with roughly 70% sensitivity and 72.22% specificity, a median of about six months before onset. No statistical method was used to set the sample size in advance, and investigators knew the group allocation. Blood samples also contained most of the expanded thyroid clonotypes (frequency above 0.001), which suggests that blood repertoires may reflect thyroid immune responses.

V trim: 5 bases; J trim: 3 bases; unmatched bases: 1. The CDR3 measures 12 amino acids from cysteine to phenylalanine. Left in the record is the CDR3 DNA by itself, 36 bases read in frame from the first base. The TCR beta CDR3 regions were amplified from the RNA transcripts. The TCR CDR3 was subjected to a first round of RT-PCR using the HTBI primer set and the Qiagen OneStep RT-PCR kit. A second multiplex PCR round built the libraries, followed by size selection and purification. Paired-end sequencing of the libraries was performed with 100 bp reads on an Illumina HiSeq2000. The authors processed their data as follows. SOAPnuke was used to process the raw data, removing reads that contained adapters or uncalled bases, had a mean Phred below 15, or lacked an exact match to the constant primer or identifier. COPE v1.2.5 was used to merge high-quality paired reads, and clonotypes were defined as unique nucleotide sequences. MiTCR v1.1 was used to align the clonotypes against IMGT TRBV, TRBD and TRBJ reference segments. The analysis was restricted to V-J combinations with a frequency above 0.0001, which together covered just over 99% of the repertoires. A TCS score was defined as the ratio of F50 (clonal expansion) to E x V (chaos), with BLOSUM62-based TCRdist applied between CDR3 peptides within each V-J. Welch's t-statistics and random forest reduced fewer than 600 V-J features to 10 to 15, which were used in a naive Bayes classifier (R e1071). TCRdb's own reprocessing of the public reads used fastp at Q25 and MiXCR and kept productive beta chains. Every distinct CDR3 protein forms one entry, paired with its most common genes and DNA. Clone size and V and J calls follow TCRdb, not the original study. This sample holds some 550,000 distinct CDR3 sequences; more than 20% were observed only once. The top ten hold less than 30% of the sample.

Many counts were recorded for this clonotype. The target of this receptor is not known. No qualities accompany the bases; no much larger clone lies one base away. A patient counted as having stable Graves' hyperthyroidism if no progression to ophthalmopathy occurred over 18 months of follow-up. Hyperthyroidism patients were newly diagnosed, had a disease duration of under 2 months, and were aged 18 to 65 years. The study excluded patients with uncontrolled infections, other autoimmune diseases, pregnancy or lactation. Diagnoses were based on clinical symptoms, serum thyroxine and TRAb, thyroid ultrasound and orbital computed tomography. PBMCs were separated from roughly 9.6 ml of fresh peripheral blood using Ficoll-Paque density gradient centrifugation. Total RNA was extracted using Trizol reagent, and RNA quality was assessed on an Agilent 2100 Bioanalyzer.

Material for sequencing was blood. The rearrangement joined TRBV12-3 or TRBV12-4 to TRBJ2-7, with 7 central nucleotides matching TRBD2. The sequence derives from a young man with Graves' hyperthyroidism. The CDR3 region has the sequence CASSPGGYEQYF. The base sequence is TGTGCCAGCAGTCCGGGAGGCTACGAGCAGTACTTC.